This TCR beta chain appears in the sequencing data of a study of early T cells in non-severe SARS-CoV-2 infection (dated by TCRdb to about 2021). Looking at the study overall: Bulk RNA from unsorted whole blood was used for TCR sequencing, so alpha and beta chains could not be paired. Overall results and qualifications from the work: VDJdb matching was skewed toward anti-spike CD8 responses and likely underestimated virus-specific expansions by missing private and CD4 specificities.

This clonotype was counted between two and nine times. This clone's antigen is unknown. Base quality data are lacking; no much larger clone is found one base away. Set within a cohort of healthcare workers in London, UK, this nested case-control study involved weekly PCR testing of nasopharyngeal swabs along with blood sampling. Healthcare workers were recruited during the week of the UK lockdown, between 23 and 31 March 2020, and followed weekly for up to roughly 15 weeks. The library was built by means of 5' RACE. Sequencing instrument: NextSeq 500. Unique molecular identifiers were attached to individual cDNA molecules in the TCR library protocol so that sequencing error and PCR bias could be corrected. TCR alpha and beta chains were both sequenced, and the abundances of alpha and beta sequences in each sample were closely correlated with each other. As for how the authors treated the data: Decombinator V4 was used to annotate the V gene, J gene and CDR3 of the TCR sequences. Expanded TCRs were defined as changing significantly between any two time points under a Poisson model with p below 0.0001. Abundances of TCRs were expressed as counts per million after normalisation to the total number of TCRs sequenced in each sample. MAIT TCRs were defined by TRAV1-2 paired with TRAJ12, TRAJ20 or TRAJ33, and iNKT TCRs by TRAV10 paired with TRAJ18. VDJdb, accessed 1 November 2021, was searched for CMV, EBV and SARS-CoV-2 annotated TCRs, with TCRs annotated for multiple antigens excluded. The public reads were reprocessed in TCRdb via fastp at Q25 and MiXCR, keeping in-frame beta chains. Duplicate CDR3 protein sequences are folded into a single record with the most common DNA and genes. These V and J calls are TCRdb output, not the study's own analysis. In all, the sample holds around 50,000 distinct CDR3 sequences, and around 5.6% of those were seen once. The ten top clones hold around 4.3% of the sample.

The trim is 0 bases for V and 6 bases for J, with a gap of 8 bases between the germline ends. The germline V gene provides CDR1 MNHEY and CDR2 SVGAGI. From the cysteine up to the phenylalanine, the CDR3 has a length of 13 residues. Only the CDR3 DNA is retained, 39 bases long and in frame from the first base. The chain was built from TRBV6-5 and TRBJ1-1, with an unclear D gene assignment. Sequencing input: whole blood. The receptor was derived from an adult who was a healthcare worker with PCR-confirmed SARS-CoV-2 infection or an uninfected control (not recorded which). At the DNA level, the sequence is TGTGCCAGCAGTTACTCGTGGAGGGCTGAAGCTTTCTTT. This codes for CASSYSWRAEAFF.